These T cell receptor beta chains were read from a single sample in a study of T cells in Graves' hyperthyroidism and ophthalmopathy. TCRdb re-analysed the multiplex PCR reads in MiXCR, keeping a single row per CDR3 protein. Among a few hundred thousand distinct CDR3 sequences listed, 15% to 20% were seen once. Sequenced sample: blood. Every receptor here comes from a woman under 30 with Graves' ophthalmopathy. Both conserved end residues are part of each CDR3. The order of the fields is CDR3 protein, CDR3 DNA, D gene, clone size, J gene, V gene. The D gene is left open where the match is weak. Only some rows state a clone size, as once, few, many or a class for expanded clones.

CDR3aa: CATSEPGQVNQPQHF
CDR3nt: TGTGCCACCAGTGAACCGGGACAGGTCAATCAGCCCCAGCATTTT
d_gene: TRBD1
abundance: many
j_gene: TRBJ1-5
v_gene: TRBV24-1

CDR3aa: CASSSGQGNRNEQFF
CDR3nt: TGTGCCAGCAGCTCTGGACAGGGTAACAGGAATGAGCAGTTCTTC
d_gene: TRBD1
abundance: few
j_gene: TRBJ2-1
v_gene: TRBV7-2

CDR3aa: CASSFDSGGYEQYF
CDR3nt: TGTGCCAGCAGTTTTGATTCCGGGGGCTACGAGCAGTACTTC
d_gene: .
abundance: .
j_gene: TRBJ2-7
v_gene: TRBV27

CDR3aa: CASSFQGLAGTDTQYF
CDR3nt: TGTGCCAGCAGTTTCCAGGGACTAGCGGGCACAGATACGCAGTATTTT
d_gene: TRBD2
abundance: .
j_gene: TRBJ2-3
v_gene: TRBV28

CDR3aa: CASSQGLDNEQFF
CDR3nt: TGTGCCAGCAGCCAAGGCCTAGACAATGAGCAGTTCTTC
d_gene: .
abundance: many
j_gene: TRBJ2-1
v_gene: TRBV3-1

CDR3aa: CASSFLDRATDTQYF
CDR3nt: TGTGCCAGCAGTTTCCTAGACAGGGCCACAGATACGCAGTATTTT
d_gene: TRBD1
abundance: .
j_gene: TRBJ2-3
v_gene: TRBV6-9

CDR3aa: CAILLAGSYNEQFF
CDR3nt: TGTGCCATCTTACTAGCGGGCTCCTACAATGAGCAGTTCTTC
d_gene: TRBD2
abundance: many
j_gene: TRBJ2-1
v_gene: TRBV13

CDR3aa: CAWSTFVWDTQYF
CDR3nt: TGTGCCTGGAGCACCTTCGTGTGGGATACGCAGTATTTT
d_gene: .
abundance: few
j_gene: TRBJ2-3
v_gene: TRBV30

CDR3aa: CASSPRLASMSETQYF
CDR3nt: TGTGCCAGCAGCCCCCGACTAGCTTCTATGTCGGAGACCCAGTACTTC
d_gene: TRBD2
abundance: many
j_gene: TRBJ2-5
v_gene: TRBV7-2

CDR3aa: CAISRTEQNTIYF
CDR3nt: TGTGCCATCAGCAGGACGGAACAAAACACCATATATTTT
d_gene: .
abundance: .
j_gene: TRBJ1-3
v_gene: TRBV10-3

CDR3aa: CASSPTGVGETQYF
CDR3nt: TGTGCCAGCAGCCCCACAGGGGTAGGGGAGACCCAGTACTTC
d_gene: TRBD1
abundance: many
j_gene: TRBJ2-5
v_gene: TRBV7-8